This T cell receptor beta chain is from a study of blood T cell repertoires in COVID-19. Study summary: Nucleic acid was either cDNA or gDNA, and it came from T cells, B-cell-depleted T cells, or PBMCs.

In this sample, this clone turned up once. V was shortened by 4 bases and J by 9 bases, with 10 bases between the two germline ends. Germline CDR1 is SGHTA and CDR2 is FQGNSA. The CDR3 is 13 residues long. Enrolled during active infection, Seattle patients were then followed longitudinally. As originally analysed: By means of reference gene primer amplification, nucleated cell counts were estimated. The data were produced by immunoSEQ multiplex PCR, yet TCRdb's version contains in-frame clones alone and is incomplete. V and J calls and clone size are as listed in that table; D and trimming were resolved from the DNA. Among 85,000 to 100,000 clones listed, around 88% were seen once.

The sequenced sample consisted of peripheral blood. This TCR was sampled from a man between 45 and 60 years old with COVID-19, enrolled during active disease. J is TRBJ1-6 and V is TRBV7-2; D might be TRBD1 (5 bases). The CDR3 DNA reads as TGTGCCAGCAGCTACCGACAGCGTTCACCCCTCCACTTT. Residues: CASSYRQRSPLHF.